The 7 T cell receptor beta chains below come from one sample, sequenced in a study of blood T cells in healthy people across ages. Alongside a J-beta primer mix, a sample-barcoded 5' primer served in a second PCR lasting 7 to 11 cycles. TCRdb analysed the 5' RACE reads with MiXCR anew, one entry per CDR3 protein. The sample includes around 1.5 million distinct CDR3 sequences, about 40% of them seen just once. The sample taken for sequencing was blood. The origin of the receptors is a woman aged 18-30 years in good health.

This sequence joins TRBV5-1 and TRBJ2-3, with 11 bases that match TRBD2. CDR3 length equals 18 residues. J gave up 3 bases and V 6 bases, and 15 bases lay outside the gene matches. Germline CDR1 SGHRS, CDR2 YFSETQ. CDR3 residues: CASKSLGVTSGKTDTQYF. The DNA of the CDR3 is TGCGCCAGCAAATCTCTCGGGGTGACTAGCGGGAAAACAGATACGCAGTATTTT.

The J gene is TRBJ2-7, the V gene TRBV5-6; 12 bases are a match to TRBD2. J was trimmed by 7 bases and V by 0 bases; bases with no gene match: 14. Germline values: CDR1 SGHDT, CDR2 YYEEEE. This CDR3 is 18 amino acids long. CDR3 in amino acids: CASSLELAGGRSYNEQYF. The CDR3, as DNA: TGTGCCAGCAGCTTGGAACTAGCGGGGGGTCGCTCCTACAATGAGCAGTACTTC.

The CDR3 spells CAWSPGGTSGGYEQYF. The CDR3 bases are TGTGCCTGGAGTCCCGGGGGGACTAGCGGGGGTTACGAGCAGTACTTC. This chain uses TRBV30 with TRBJ2-7, with 14 bases fitting TRBD2. This CDR3 has 16 amino acids. Trimming cost V 2 bases and J 4 bases; bases outside gene matches: 7. Germline V CDR1 and CDR2: GTSNPN, SVGIG (reference sequence).

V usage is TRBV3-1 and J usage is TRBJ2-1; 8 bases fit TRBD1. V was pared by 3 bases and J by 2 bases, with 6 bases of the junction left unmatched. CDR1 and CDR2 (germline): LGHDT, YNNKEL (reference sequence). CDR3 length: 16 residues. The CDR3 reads CASSQTDRAAYNEQFF. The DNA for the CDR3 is TGTGCCAGCAGCCAGACGGACAGGGCCGCCTACAATGAGCAGTTCTTC.

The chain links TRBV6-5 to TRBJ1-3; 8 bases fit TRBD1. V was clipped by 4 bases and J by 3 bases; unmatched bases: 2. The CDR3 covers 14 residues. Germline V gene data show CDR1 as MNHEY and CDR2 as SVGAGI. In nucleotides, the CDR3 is TGTGCCAGCAGTTCAGGGGGCTATGGAAACACCATATATTTT. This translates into CASSSGGYGNTIYF.

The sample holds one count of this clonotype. CDR3 amino acids: CASSDSWQGNSPLHF. The CDR3 nucleotides are TGTGCCAGCAGTGACTCTTGGCAGGGTAATTCACCCCTCCACTTT. The V gene is TRBV6-4, the J gene TRBJ1-6; TRBD1 is a possible D gene (5 bases). Germline V gives CDR1 MRHNA, CDR2 SNTAGT. Trimming stripped 0 bases from V and 6 bases from J, with 9 bases between. This CDR3 region has 15 residues.

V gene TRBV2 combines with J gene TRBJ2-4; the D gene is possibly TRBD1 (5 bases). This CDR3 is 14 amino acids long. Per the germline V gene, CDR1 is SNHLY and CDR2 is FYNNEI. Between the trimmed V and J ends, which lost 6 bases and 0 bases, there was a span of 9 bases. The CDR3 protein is CASSVGEAKNIQYF. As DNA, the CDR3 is TGTGCCAGCAGCGTAGGGGAAGCCAAAAACATTCAGTACTTC.